The TCR beta chain described here comes from a study of T-cell reconstitution after alpha-beta-depleted transplantation in children. Findings and limits, study-wide: Where some patients showed high TCRbeta diversity at day 60, it came from recipient T cells and thymic progenitors that had survived. Diversity and T-cell counts at one year after transplant derived mostly from new T cells. After transplant, at about two months, alpha-beta T cells were reportedly derived from several hundred expanded graft clones.

Comments on this clonotype: Its antigen is unidentified.

Germline lookup yields CDR1 SGHVS and CDR2 FNYEAQ. J was trimmed by 2 bases and V by 6 bases; bases with no gene match: 2. This CDR3 is built from 13 residues. Preparing the TCRbeta library involved the use of unique molecular identifiers. TCRdb analysed the PCR reads with MiXCR anew, one entry per CDR3 protein. The sample has about 120,000 distinct CDR3 sequences, 23% seen once. The chain links TRBV7-6 to TRBJ2-7; 9 bases match TRBD1. The receptor was derived from a male patient between 2 and 10 years old who had a stem cell transplant for chronic granulomatous disease, so the T cells may come from the graft donor. The sample consisted of PBMCs, mostly from graft donor cells, taken 180 days after TCRalphabeta/CD19-depleted stem cell transplant. The CDR3 nucleotides are TGTGCCAGCAGAAGACAGGGGGCCTACGAGCAGTACTTC. Its translation: CASRRQGAYEQYF. The full variable domain, in which reference TRBV7-6 and TRBJ2-7 provide the parts outside the CDR3, is GAGVSQSPRYKVTKRGQDVALRCDPISGHVSLYWYRQALGQGPEFLTYFNYEAQQDKSGLPNDRFSAERPEGSISTLTIQRTEQRDSAMYRCASRRQGAYEQYFGPGTRLTVT.